This TCR beta chain came from a study of T cells in Graves' hyperthyroidism and ophthalmopathy. Study-wide context: Peripheral blood was secured at the point of initial diagnosis, before any treatment.

These patients, aged 18 to 65, had recently diagnosed hyperthyroidism lasting under 2 months. The authors took PBMCs from 7.5 to 10 ml fresh peripheral blood. Amplification of TCR beta CDR3 regions used RNA as the template. Initially, a first-round RT-PCR of the TCR CDR3 employed the HTBI primer set. TCRdb re-called the multiplex PCR reads with MiXCR, one entry per CDR3 protein. This sample carries fewer than 400,000 distinct CDR3 sequences, around 16% of them seen once, and the ten largest clones take 33%. The sample holds a few counts of this clonotype. V was clipped by 0 bases and J by 0 bases, with 9 bases between them. Germline CDR1 is SGHRS and CDR2 is YFSETQ. This CDR3 spans 16 amino acids.

Sequenced: blood. This TCR was recovered from a man aged 30 to 39 with Graves' hyperthyroidism. The gene calls are TRBV5-1 and TRBJ2-2, with D hard to call. CDR3 in DNA: TGCGCCAGCAGCTTGGAAGGATCCTCGAACACCGGGGAGCTGTTTTTT. It translates to CASSLEGSSNTGELFF.